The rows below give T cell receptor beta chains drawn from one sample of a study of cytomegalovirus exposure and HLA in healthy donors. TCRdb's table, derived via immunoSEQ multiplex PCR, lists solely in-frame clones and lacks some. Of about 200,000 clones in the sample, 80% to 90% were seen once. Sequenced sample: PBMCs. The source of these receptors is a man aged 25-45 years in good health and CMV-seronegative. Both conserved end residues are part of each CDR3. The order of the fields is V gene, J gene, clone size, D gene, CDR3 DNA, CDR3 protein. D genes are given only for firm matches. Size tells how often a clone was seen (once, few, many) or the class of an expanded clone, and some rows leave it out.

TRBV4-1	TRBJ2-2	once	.	TGCGCCAGCAGCAGGGGATTGGGGGAGCTGTTTTTT	CASSRGLGELFF
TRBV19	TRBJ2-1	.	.	TGTGCCAGTAGTATAGGGCTAGACTACAATGAGCAGTTCTTC	CASSIGLDYNEQFF
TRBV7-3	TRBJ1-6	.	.	TGTGCCAGCAGCTTATTAGCAGGGAGGGATTCACCCCTCCACTTT	CASSLLAGRDSPLHF
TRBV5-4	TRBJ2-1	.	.	TGTGCCAGCAGCCGGTCCGCCCCTCGACAGAATGAGCAGTTCTTC	CASSRSAPRQNEQFF
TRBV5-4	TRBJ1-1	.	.	TGTGCCAGCAGCCCAGGGAACACTGAAGCTTTCTTT	CASSPGNTEAFF
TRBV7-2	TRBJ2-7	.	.	TGTGCCAGCAGCCGAATTTCCGCGGCCTCCTACGAGCAGTACTTC	CASSRISAASYEQYF
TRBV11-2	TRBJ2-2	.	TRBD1	TGTGCCAGCAGCTTTGGACAGGGGGCGAACACCGGGGAGCTGTTTTTT	CASSFGQGANTGELFF
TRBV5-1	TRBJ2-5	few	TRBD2	TGCGCCAGCAGTCTACCGGGACTAGCGGGGGGGAAAGAGACCCAGTACTTC	CASSLPGLAGGKETQYF
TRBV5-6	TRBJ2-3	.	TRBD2	TGTGCCAGCAGCTTCGGATGGGCGGGGGGCACAGATACGCAGTATTTT	CASSFGWAGGTDTQYF
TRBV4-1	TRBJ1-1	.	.	TGCGCCAGCAGCCACCCCAACGCGAACGGGGACACTGAAGCTTTCTTT	CASSHPNANGDTEAFF
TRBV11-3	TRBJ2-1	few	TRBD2	TGTGCCAGCAGCTTAGTGGCGGGGGGCGGTTACAATGAGCAGTTCTTC	CASSLVAGGGYNEQFF
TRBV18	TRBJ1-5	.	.	TGTGCCAGCTCACCAGGCAGAAATCAGCCCCAGCATTTT	CASSPGRNQPQHF
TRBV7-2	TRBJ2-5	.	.	TGTGCCAGCAGCTTATCTGAGACCCAGTACTTC	CASSLSETQYF
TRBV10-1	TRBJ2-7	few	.	TGCGCCAGCAGTGAGTCGGGCGGGAAGTCATCCTACGAGCAGTACTTC	CASSESGGKSSYEQYF
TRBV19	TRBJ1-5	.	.	TGTGCCAGTAGTCCTTCGCCGGGAACACTAAATCAGCCCCAGCATTTT	CASSPSPGTLNQPQHF
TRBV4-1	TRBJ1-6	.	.	TGCGCCAGCAGCCCAAATTTTAGCTCCTATAATTCACCCCTCCACTTT	CASSPNFSSYNSPLHF
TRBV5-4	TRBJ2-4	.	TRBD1	TGTGCCAGCAGCTTAGACCGACAGGGTGTGAACATTCAGTACTTC	CASSLDRQGVNIQYF
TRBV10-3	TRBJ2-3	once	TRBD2	TGTGCCATCAGTGAGATAATACTAGCGGGGGGCACAGATACGCAGTATTTT	CAISEIILAGGTDTQYF
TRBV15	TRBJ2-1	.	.	TGTGCCACCAGCAGAGAGAGGAGCTCCTACAATGAGCAGTTCTTC	CATSRERSSYNEQFF
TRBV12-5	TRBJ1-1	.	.	TGTGCTAGTGGTTTAGATGTTCGGTCGGAAGCTTTCTTT	CASGLDVRSEAFF
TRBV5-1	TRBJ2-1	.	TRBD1	TGCGCCAGCAGCTCGGGACAGGGGATAGACAATGAGCAGTTCTTC	CASSSGQGIDNEQFF
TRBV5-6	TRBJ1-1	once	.	TGTGCCAGCAGCCGTTCGCGGGTGAACACTGAAGCTTTCTTT	CASSRSRVNTEAFF
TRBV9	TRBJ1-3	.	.	TGTGCCAGCAGCACACAGGGTACTGGAAACACCATATATTTT	CASSTQGTGNTIYF